This entry describes one T cell receptor beta chain. The specificity of this receptor is unknown. Base qualities are not recorded, but no much larger clone differs from it by a single base. Peripheral blood CD8+ and CD4+ T cells from healthy donors, Susac syndrome patients and multiple sclerosis patients were profiled using high-throughput TCR beta sequencing. Susac syndrome patients met recently defined diagnostic criteria for definite or probable disease. CD8+ TEMRA cells were enriched by FACS, while bulk CD8+ and CD4+ T cells were purified by magnetic negative isolation. Blood was collected in EDTA tubes and processed within 24 hours, with PBMCs isolated through density gradient centrifugation. PBMCs intended for TCR sequencing were cryopreserved in liquid nitrogen and were subsequently thawed in a 37 degrees C water bath. A purity of at least 90% was achieved for sorted or isolated CD4+, CD8+ and CD8+ TEMRA cells.

These data originate in a study of CD8 T cells in Susac syndrome (dated by TCRdb to between 2017 and 2020). With respect to the entire study: Of the Susac syndrome patients who were sequenced, about six had clinically active disease and roughly 8 were in clinical remission. At blood withdrawal, Susac syndrome patients were therapy-naive, treated with corticosteroids (with IVIg additionally given to some), or treated with IVIg alone. Whether CD8+ T cell activation and differentiation in Susac syndrome was antigen driven was tested using repertoire sequencing. What the authors observed across the whole study: No clonal expansion was detected in the CD4+ T cell repertoire of Susac syndrome patients. The study acknowledged that relatively few individuals were included in the TCR sequencing and HLA analysis.

The V end loses 1 base and the J end loses 6 bases, and a stretch of 13 bases separates them. As encoded in the germline V gene (reference sequence), CDR1 is LGHDT while CDR2 is YNNKEL. Including cysteine and phenylalanine, the CDR3 has 14 amino acids. Left in the record is the CDR3 DNA by itself, 42 bases read in frame from the first base. RNA was extracted using the RNeasy kit, and roughly 0.5 to 1 microgram was reverse transcribed with random hexamers. TCR beta CDR3 regions were amplified with the immunoSEQ multiplex PCR assay covering 54 Vbeta and 13 Jbeta segments. To correct PCR amplification bias, a synthetic template baseline was used for both primer optimization and computational correction. Turning to the authors' computational methods: Reads were annotated to V, D and J genes according to IMGT and were analyzed with immunoSEQ Analyzer, with only productive sequences retained. Clonality was calculated as one minus the Shannon entropy normalized by log2 of the number of productive unique sequences. For each patient and control, public and private clones were evaluated among the 100 most prevalent clones. A clone was defined as Susac-specific if it was absent from the healthy and MS cohorts, from 950 to 1,300 published viral clones and from other ImmuneACCESS disease sequences. Using fastp trimming at Q25 and MiXCR clonotype assembly, TCRdb reanalyzed the public sequencing data and kept in-frame beta chains. Entries that share a CDR3 protein sequence are merged under the most common genes and DNA. TCRdb's processing, not the authors' own work, is the source of the V and J calls. This sample has approximately 190,000 distinct CDR3 sequences in its table, and almost 96% of those were observed once. In total, the top ten clones hold roughly 0.093% of the sample.

The sequencing sample was made of CD4+ T cells from PBMCs. Recombination linked TRBV3-1 to TRBJ2-7, with the identity of the D gene unclear. This TCR was recovered from a human donor with Susac syndrome. CDR3 region: CASSQVQVGGEQYF. Here is the DNA: TGTGCCAGCAGCCAAGTTCAAGTGGGTGGCGAGCAGTACTTC.